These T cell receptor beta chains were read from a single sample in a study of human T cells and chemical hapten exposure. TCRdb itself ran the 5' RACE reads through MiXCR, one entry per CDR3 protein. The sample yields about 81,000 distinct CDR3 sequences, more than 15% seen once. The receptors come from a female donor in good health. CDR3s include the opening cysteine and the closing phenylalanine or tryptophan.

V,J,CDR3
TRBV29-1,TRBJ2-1,CSVQPYNEQFF
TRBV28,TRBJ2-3,CASSLWLGSTDTQYF
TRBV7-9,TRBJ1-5,CASSLASGSQPQHF
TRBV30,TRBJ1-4,CAWSVTPRSTNEKLFF
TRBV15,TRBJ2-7,CATSRDRESSEQYF
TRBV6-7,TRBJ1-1,CASSLQAFF
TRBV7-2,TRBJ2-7,CASSSFYRDTISYEQYF
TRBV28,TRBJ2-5,CASRRQGLQETQYF
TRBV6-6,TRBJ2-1,CASSRGAGEQFF
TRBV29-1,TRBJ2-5,CSARRGGQETQYF
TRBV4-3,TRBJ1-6,CASSQDHQNNSPLHF
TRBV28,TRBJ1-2,CASSLQGAYGYTF
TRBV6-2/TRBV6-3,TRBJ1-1,CASSSSILDQERRAFF
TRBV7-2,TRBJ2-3,CASSEGLTDTQYF
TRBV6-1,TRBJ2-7,CASSEDAAPYEQYF
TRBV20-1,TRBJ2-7,CSASRTSGSEQYF